This passage covers 5 T cell receptor beta chains from one sample sequenced in a study of OX40 agonist ivuxolimab in advanced cancers. The method was immunoSEQ multiplex PCR; TCRdb's version includes in-frame clones alone and lacks a portion of them. The sample carries some 61,000 clones, roughly 81% recorded once. The sample consisted of CD4+ or CD8+ T cells sorted from blood, taken in a trial of the OX40 agonist ivuxolimab. Receptor source: an adult with an advanced solid tumor such as melanoma, head and neck, liver or kidney cancer.

The chain carries TRBV18 and TRBJ1-3; D gene uncertain. Per germline, CDR1 KGHSH and CDR2 LQKENI. The CDR3 runs to 15 residues. V was trimmed by 2 bases and J by 2 bases, leaving 10 bases between them. CDR3 coding DNA: TGTGCCAGCTCACCATTCGGGGAAACTGGAAACACCATATATTTT. Its protein product is CASSPFGETGNTIYF. The entire variable domain, with the rest obtained from reference TRBV18 and TRBJ1-3, is as follows: NAGVMQNPRHLVRRRGQEARLRCSPMKGHSHVYWYRQLPEEGLKFMVYLQKENIIDESGMPKERFSAEFPKEGPSILRIQQVVRGDSAAYFCASSPFGETGNTIYFGEGSWLTVV.

The genes are TRBV7-8 and TRBJ2-7, with 7 bases that match TRBD1. Germline V gene data show CDR1 as SGHVS and CDR2 as FQNEAQ. The CDR3 runs to 13 residues. The junction had 1 base not matched to a gene; V was cut back by 3 bases and J by 2 bases. The CDR3: CASSLDRTYEQYF. CDR3 coding DNA: TGTGCCAGCAGCTTGGACAGGACCTACGAGCAGTACTTC.

This rearrangement joins TRBV25-1 to TRBJ1-4, with a weak D call TRBD1 (5 bases). Deletions cut 3 bases from V and 8 bases from J, with 13 bases between. The CDR3 loop spans 14 amino acids. Germline lookup yields CDR1 MGHDK and CDR2 SYGVNS. In DNA, the CDR3 is TGTGCCAGCAGTGACCCCGGGGGACTCGAAAAACTGTTTTTT. Translation gives CASSDPGGLEKLFF.

The V and J genes are TRBV28 and TRBJ1-2; TRBD1 is a possible D gene (6 bases). The V and J ends lost 6 bases and 8 bases respectively, with 16 bases between them. The germline V gene encodes CDR1 MDHEN and CDR2 SYDVKM. The CDR3 loop spans 13 amino acids. The chain's CDR3 is CASSLLSGAGYTF. The CDR3 nucleotides are TGTGCCAGCAGCCTACTCTCAGGGGCCGGCTACACCTTC.

The genes are TRBV2 and TRBJ1-2; D perhaps matches TRBD1 (5 bases). Germline V gives CDR1 SNHLY, CDR2 FYNNEI. The V gene lost 6 bases and the J gene lost 2 bases, with 16 bases spanning the gap. This CDR3 is built from 15 residues. CDR3 nucleotide sequence: TGTGCCAGCAGGGACCCCCGGGGGGGGAACTATGGCTACACCTTC. Its translation is CASRDPRGGNYGYTF.